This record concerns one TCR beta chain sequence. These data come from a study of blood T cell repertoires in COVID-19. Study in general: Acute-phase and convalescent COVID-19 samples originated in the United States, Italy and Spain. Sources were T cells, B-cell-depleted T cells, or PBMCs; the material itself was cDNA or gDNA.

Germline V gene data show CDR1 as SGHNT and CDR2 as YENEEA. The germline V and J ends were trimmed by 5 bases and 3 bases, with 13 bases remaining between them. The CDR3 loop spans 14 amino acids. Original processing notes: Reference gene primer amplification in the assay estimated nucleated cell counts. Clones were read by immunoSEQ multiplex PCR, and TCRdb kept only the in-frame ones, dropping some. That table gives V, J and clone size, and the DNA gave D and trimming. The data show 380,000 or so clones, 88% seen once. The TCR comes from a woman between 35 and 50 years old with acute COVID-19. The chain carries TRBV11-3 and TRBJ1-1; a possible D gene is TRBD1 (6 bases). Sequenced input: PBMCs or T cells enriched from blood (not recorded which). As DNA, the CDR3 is TGTGCCAGCAGCCCCGGGACAACTTACACTGAAGCTTTCTTT. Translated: CASSPGTTYTEAFF.